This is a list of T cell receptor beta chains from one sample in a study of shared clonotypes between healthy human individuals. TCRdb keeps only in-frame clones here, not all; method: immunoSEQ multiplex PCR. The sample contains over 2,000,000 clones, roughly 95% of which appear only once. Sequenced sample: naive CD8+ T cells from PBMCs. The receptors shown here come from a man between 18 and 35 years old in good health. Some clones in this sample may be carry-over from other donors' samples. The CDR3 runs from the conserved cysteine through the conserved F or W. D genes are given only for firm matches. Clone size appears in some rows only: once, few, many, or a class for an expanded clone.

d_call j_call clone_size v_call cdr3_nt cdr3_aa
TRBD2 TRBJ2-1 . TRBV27 TGTGCCAGCAGTTTATTGCTCGGGAGGGCAGCCAATGAGCAGTTCTTC CASSLLLGRAANEQFF
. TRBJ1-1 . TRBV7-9 TGTGCCAGCAGCTCCCCTGCCGGGACCTACACTGAAGCTTTCTTT CASSSPAGTYTEAFF
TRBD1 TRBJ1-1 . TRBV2 TGTGCCAACAAAGACAGGGGGCGAGTAACTGAAGCTTTCTTT CANKDRGRVTEAFF
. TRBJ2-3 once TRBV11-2 TGTGCCAGCAGCTTAGTAGTGTCGGTGATTGATGGCACAGATACGCAGTATTTT CASSLVVSVIDGTDTQYF
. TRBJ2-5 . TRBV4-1 TGCGCCAGCAGCCACCCCGGTGAGACCCAGTACTTC CASSHPGETQYF
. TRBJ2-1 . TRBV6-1 TGTGCCAGCAGCCAAGAAGACAATGAGCAGTTCTTC CASSQEDNEQFF
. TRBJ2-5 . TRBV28 TGTGCCAGCAGTTCTCGCTCGATAGGGCATCAAGAGACCCAGTACTTC CASSSRSIGHQETQYF
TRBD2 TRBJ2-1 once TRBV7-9 TGTGCCAGCAGCTTAGCAGTATTAGCGGGAGACAATGAGCAGTTCTTC CASSLAVLAGDNEQFF
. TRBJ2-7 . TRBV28 TGTGCCAGCAGTTTTAGCCAGGGGTCATACGAGCAGTACTTC CASSFSQGSYEQYF
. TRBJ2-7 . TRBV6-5 TGTGCCAGTCAGTTACTTCCTAGCATGGGCGAGCAGTACTTC CASQLLPSMGEQYF
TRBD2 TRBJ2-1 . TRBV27 TGTGCCAGCACCGGGGCGGGAGGGCCTAGGTACAATGAGCAGTTCTTC CASTGAGGPRYNEQFF
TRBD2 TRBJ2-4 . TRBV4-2 TGTGCCAGCAGCCAAGAGCTAGCGGGGAGTTTACTCGCCAAAAACATTCAGTACTTC CASSQELAGSLLAKNIQYF
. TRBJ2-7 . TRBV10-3 TGTGCCATCGGCAGTCCCGAGCAGTACTTC CAIGSPEQYF